The 26 T cell receptor beta chains reported below all come from one sample, sequenced in a study of blood T cell repertoires in COVID-19. Clones were read by immunoSEQ multiplex PCR, and TCRdb kept only the in-frame ones, dropping some. The data hold 300,000 to 450,000 clones, with approximately 89% observed a single time. Sequencing was performed on PBMCs or T cells enriched from blood (not recorded which). All receptors derive from a man aged 40-49 years in a cohort exposed to, infected with or recovered from COVID-19 (not recorded which).

The chain uses TRBV25-1 and TRBJ1-4; a weak D match, TRBD1 (5 bases). CDR1 and CDR2 (germline): MGHDK, SYGVNS. This CDR3 has 15 amino acids. Trimming took off 2 bases at V and 4 bases at J, with 11 bases between the two ends. The CDR3: CASSEGGGGNEKLFF. The CDR3 DNA is TGTGCCAGCAGTGAAGGGGGAGGAGGTAATGAAAAACTGTTTTTT.

This rearrangement joins TRBV7-9 to TRBJ2-1; the D gene is possibly TRBD2 (6 bases). From germline, CDR1 is SEHNR and CDR2 FQNEAQ (reference sequence). This CDR3 is 16 amino acids long. The V end was cut by 8 bases, the J end by 1 base, with 18 bases between. CDR3 loop: CASEPLGGASYNEQFF. For the CDR3, the DNA is TGTGCCAGCGAGCCCCTCGGGGGAGCGTCCTACAATGAGCAGTTCTTC.

This chain joins TRBV3-1 (or the pseudogene TRBV3-2) and TRBJ1-2, with 11 bases aligning to TRBD1. The CDR3 length is 14 residues. The germline CDR1 and CDR2 sequences are LGHDT and YNNKEL (reference sequence). The V segment lost 3 bases and the J segment 7 bases; nucleotides outside the gene matches: 4. CDR3 in amino acids: CASSQGQGGRGYTF. Here the CDR3 DNA reads TGTGCCAGCAGCCAGGGACAGGGGGGACGTGGCTACACCTTC.

As to this clone: Distinct nucleotide sequences in the sample also encode this CDR3. This rearrangement joins TRBV5-1 to TRBJ2-1; TRBD2 matches at 13 bases. Losses at the gene ends were 0 bases for V and 6 bases for J; bases not matched to a gene: 3. CDR1 is SGHRS, CDR2 YFSETQ, per germline. This CDR3 comprises 16 residues. The CDR3 sequence is CASSLAGLAGANEQFF. The DNA for the CDR3 is TGCGCCAGCAGCTTGGCCGGACTAGCGGGAGCCAATGAGCAGTTCTTC.

The chain carries TRBV18 and TRBJ1-3; D is uncertain. Trimming removed 2 bases at V and 0 bases at J, with 8 bases between. The germline gives CDR1 KGHSH, CDR2 LQKENI. The CDR3 is 15 residues long. The chain's CDR3 is CASSPGGSSGNTIYF. CDR3 DNA: TGTGCCAGCTCACCAGGTGGCAGCTCTGGAAACACCATATATTTT.

This chain joins TRBV5-1 and TRBJ1-2; D is uncertain. CDR3 length: 15 amino acids. V lost 0 bases and J 5 bases, leaving 14 bases between the germline ends. The germline V gene has CDR1 SGHRS and CDR2 YFSETQ. CDR3 residues: CASSLDRLEGYGYTF. As DNA, the CDR3 is TGCGCCAGCAGCTTGGACAGACTCGAGGGATATGGCTACACCTTC.

This chain links TRBV18 with TRBJ2-3, with TRBD1 as a possible D gene (6 bases). This CDR3 is built from 13 residues. CDR1 and CDR2 from the germline V gene are KGHSH and LQKENI. V lost 4 bases, J lost 6 bases, and 11 bases lay in between. The CDR3 region has the DNA TGTGCCAGCTCACGCGCTAGGGGGGATACGCAGTATTTT. Its protein product is CASSRARGDTQYF.

This chain joins TRBV14 and TRBJ1-6, with 8 bases fitting TRBD1. Germline trimming cut 4 bases from V and 5 bases from J; bases unmatched to any gene: 1. Germline CDR1 and CDR2: SGHDN and FVKESK. The CDR3 sequence is 14 residues long. CDR3 sequence (DNA): TGTGCCAGCAGCCCGGGACAGGATAATTCACCCCTCCACTTT. It translates to CASSPGQDNSPLHF. The complete variable domain, with remaining parts taken from reference TRBV14 and TRBJ1-6, reads EAGVTQFPSHSVIEKGQTVTLRCDPISGHDNLYWYRRVMGKEIKFLLHFVKESKQDESGMPNNRFLAERTGGTYSTLKVQPAELEDSGVYFCASSPGQDNSPLHFGNGTRLTVT.

The chain is built from TRBV4-1 and TRBJ2-6; perhaps TRBD2 as D (6 bases). CDR1 is MGHRA, CDR2 YSYEKL, per germline. V was pared by 2 bases and J by 2 bases, with 10 bases between. This CDR3 region has 16 residues. CDR3 coding DNA: TGCGCCAGCAGCCAACAAACGGGGGCTGGGGCCAACGTCCTGACTTTC. This sequence encodes CASSQQTGAGANVLTF.

This clone is a singleton in its sample. This chain links TRBV27 with TRBJ2-2, with D tentatively TRBD1 (6 bases). The CDR3 contains 16 residues. The ends were cut back, 0 bases at V and 1 base at J, with 9 bases in the middle. Per germline, CDR1 MNHEY and CDR2 SMNVEV (reference sequence). The CDR3 sequence is CASSLSGRGNTGELFF. The CDR3 DNA reads TGTGCCAGCAGTTTATCGGGCAGGGGGAACACCGGGGAGCTGTTTTTT.

This chain joins TRBV15 and TRBJ2-7, with 7 bases fitting TRBD2. CDR1 is LNHNV and CDR2 is YYDKDF in the germline V gene (reference sequence). The CDR3 has 15 residues. The ends lost 0 bases at V and 2 bases at J; junction bases unmatched: 4. The CDR3 sequence: CATSRESAGTYEQYF. The CDR3 DNA reads as TGTGCCACCAGCAGAGAGTCAGCGGGAACCTACGAGCAGTACTTC.

J is TRBJ2-2 and V is TRBV7-3; 7 bases are shared with TRBD1. The CDR3 loop spans 14 amino acids. Looked up from germline, CDR1 is SGHTA and CDR2 is FQGTGA. The ends lost 5 bases at V and 2 bases at J; junction bases unmatched: 2. The CDR3 coding sequence is TGTGCCAGCAGCCGACAGGGTAACACCGGGGAGCTGTTTTTT. Protein product: CASSRQGNTGELFF.

The chain employs TRBV5-3 and TRBJ1-5; TRBD1 is a possible D gene (5 bases). TRBV5-3 is reported as an ORF; its role is uncertain. The CDR3 is 20 residues long. Trimming took off 4 bases at V and 0 bases at J, with 26 bases between the two ends. CDR3 in amino acids: CARSTVFDRQRLYSNQPQHF. The CDR3 nucleotides are TGTGCCAGAAGCACAGTGTTCGACAGACAAAGACTTTATAGCAATCAGCCCCAGCATTTT.

In this sample, this clone turned up many times. The rearrangement links TRBV20-1 to TRBJ2-7; 11 nucleotides line up with TRBD2. CDR3 length equals 13 residues. The V gene end was trimmed by 3 bases and the J gene end by 6 bases; junction bases not matched to a gene: 4. From germline, CDR1 is DFQATT and CDR2 SNEGSKA (reference sequence). The CDR3 spells CSASLAGGPEQYF. As DNA, the CDR3 is TGCAGTGCTAGTCTAGCGGGAGGTCCCGAGCAGTACTTC.

The chain recombines TRBV19 with TRBJ1-5; 8 nucleotides agree with TRBD1. V lost 6 bases, J lost 5 bases, and 3 bases stayed unmatched. CDR1 and CDR2 from the germline V gene are LNHDA and SQIVND (reference sequence). The CDR3 totals 13 residues. The CDR3 spells CASRDRAHQPQHF. For the CDR3, the DNA is TGTGCCAGTAGGGACAGGGCCCATCAGCCCCAGCATTTT.

The V gene is TRBV10-3, the J gene TRBJ2-5; TRBD2 aligns across 15 bases. V gave up 6 bases and J gave up 2 bases; unmatched junction bases: 4. This CDR3 contains 16 residues. From germline, CDR1 is ENHRY and CDR2 SYGVKD. The CDR3 sequence is CAISRTSGGGQETQYF. The CDR3 DNA reads as TGTGCCATCAGCCGGACTAGCGGGGGGGGACAAGAGACCCAGTACTTC.

The V and J genes are TRBV4-1 and TRBJ2-3, with TRBD2 identical over 10 bases. The ends lost 1 base at V and 0 bases at J; junction bases unmatched: 7. Germline V gene data show CDR1 as MGHRA and CDR2 as YSYEKL. This CDR3 has 18 amino acids. The CDR3 DNA is TGCGCCAGCAGCCAAGGCGAAGGGACTAGCGCTAGCACAGATACGCAGTATTTT. Amino acid sequence: CASSQGEGTSASTDTQYF.

This clone was seen only a few times. The chain links TRBV5-1 to TRBJ2-1; 8 nucleotides agree with TRBD2. Unmatched junction bases numbered 1, after V lost 0 bases and J lost 5 bases. Germline V gene sequence: CDR1 SGHRS, CDR2 YFSETQ. The CDR3 has 14 residues. Here the CDR3 reads CASSLETSDNEQFF. DNA of the CDR3: TGCGCCAGCAGCTTGGAGACTAGCGACAATGAGCAGTTCTTC.

This clone is a singleton in its sample. This rearrangement joins TRBV4-1 to TRBJ2-1, with 7 bases lining up with TRBD2. This CDR3 region has 16 residues. Germline V CDR1 and CDR2: MGHRA, YSYEKL. V lost 5 bases, J lost 3 bases, and 10 bases stayed unmatched. The CDR3 DNA reads as TGCGCCAGCAGCTGGGGCGGGAGCAATCGCTACAATGAGCAGTTCTTC. Translated: CASSWGGSNRYNEQFF.

The chain couples TRBV30 to TRBJ1-5; no clear D. CDR1 is GTSNPN, CDR2 SVGIG, per germline (reference sequence). This CDR3 is built from 12 residues. The V end lost 0 bases, the J end lost 4 bases, and 4 bases lay between the germline ends. The CDR3 DNA is TGTGCCTGGAGTGTTCCTAATCAGCCCCAGCATTTT. Its translation is CAWSVPNQPQHF.

This chain joins TRBV30 and TRBJ2-7, with TRBD1 identical over 7 bases. This CDR3 spans 12 amino acids. V dropped 4 bases and J dropped 4; count of bases not matched to a gene: 4. Germline-derived CDR1 and CDR2 are GTSNPN and SVGIG (reference sequence). Here the CDR3 reads CAWKTGPYEQYF. The CDR3, as DNA: TGTGCCTGGAAGACAGGGCCTTACGAGCAGTACTTC.

The chain has TRBV9 and TRBJ2-1, with 10 bases lining up with TRBD2. This CDR3 comprises 15 residues. V lost 3 bases, J lost 4 bases, and 4 bases stayed unmatched. The V gene's germline CDR1 is SGDLS and CDR2 YYNGEE. DNA for the CDR3: TGTGCCAGCAGCGCTCTAGCGGGAGCGTACAATGAGCAGTTCTTC. Translation: CASSALAGAYNEQFF. Full variable domain (remainder filled in from reference TRBV9 and TRBJ2-1): DSGVTQTPKHLITATGQRVTLRCSPRSGDLSVYWYQQSLDQGLQFLIQYYNGEERAKGNILERFSAQQFPDLHSELNLSSLELGDSALYFCASSALAGAYNEQFFGPGTRLTVL.

The chain combines TRBV9 with TRBJ2-1; 8 bases are a match to TRBD2. The length of the CDR3 is 17 residues. The J segment lost 1 base and the V segment lost 3 bases, leaving 9 bases of the junction unmatched. Germline V lookup: CDR1 SGDLS, CDR2 YYNGEE. This CDR3 reads CASSGGGSGSSYNEQFF. The DNA of the CDR3 is TGTGCCAGCAGCGGGGGGGGAAGCGGGAGTTCCTACAATGAGCAGTTCTTC.

The count of this clone is one. The chain joins TRBV28 to TRBJ1-1; maybe TRBD1 (6 bases). CDR1 MDHEN and CDR2 SYDVKM come from the germline V gene. CDR3 length equals 11 residues. Trimming took 4 bases from V and 8 from J, leaving 8 bases between them. The CDR3 region is CASSSQGEAFF. For the CDR3, the DNA is TGTGCCAGCAGTTCACAGGGCGAAGCTTTCTTT.

The chain combines TRBV6-1 with TRBJ1-5; D possibly corresponds to TRBD1 (5 bases). Germline lookup yields CDR1 MNHNS and CDR2 SASEGT. The CDR3 totals 15 residues. V dropped 2 bases and J dropped 3 bases, with 11 bases sitting between them. The CDR3 DNA follows: TGTGCCAGCAGTGAACAGGCAGGGTACAATCAGCCCCAGCATTTT. Its protein product is CASSEQAGYNQPQHF.

The chain uses TRBV5-1 and TRBJ2-1, with 7 nucleotides matching TRBD2. The CDR3 spans 16 residues. The germline V gene has CDR1 SGHRS and CDR2 YFSETQ. The ends lost 4 bases at V and 7 bases at J; junction bases unmatched: 14. CDR3 sequence reads: CASSPAGREFSNEQFF. The CDR3 bases are TGCGCCAGCAGCCCCGCCGGGCGGGAGTTCAGTAATGAGCAGTTCTTC.